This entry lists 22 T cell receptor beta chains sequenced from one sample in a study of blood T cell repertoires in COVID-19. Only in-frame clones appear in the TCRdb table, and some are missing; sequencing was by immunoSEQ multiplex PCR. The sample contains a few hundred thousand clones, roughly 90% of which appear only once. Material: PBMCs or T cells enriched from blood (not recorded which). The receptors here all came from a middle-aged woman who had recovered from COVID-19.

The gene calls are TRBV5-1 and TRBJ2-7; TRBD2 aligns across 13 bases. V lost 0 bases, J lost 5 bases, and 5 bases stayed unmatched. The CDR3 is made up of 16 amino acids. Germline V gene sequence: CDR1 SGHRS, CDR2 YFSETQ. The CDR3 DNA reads TGCGCCAGCAGCTTGGAACTAGCGGGAGGGGTAAACGAGCAGTACTTC. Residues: CASSLELAGGVNEQYF.

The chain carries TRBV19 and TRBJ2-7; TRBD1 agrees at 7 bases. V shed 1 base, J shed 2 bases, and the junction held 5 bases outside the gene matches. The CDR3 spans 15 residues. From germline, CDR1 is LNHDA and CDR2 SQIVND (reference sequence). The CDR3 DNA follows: TGTGCCAGTAGTATAGGCCCGACAGGGACCTACGAGCAGTACTTC. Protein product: CASSIGPTGTYEQYF.

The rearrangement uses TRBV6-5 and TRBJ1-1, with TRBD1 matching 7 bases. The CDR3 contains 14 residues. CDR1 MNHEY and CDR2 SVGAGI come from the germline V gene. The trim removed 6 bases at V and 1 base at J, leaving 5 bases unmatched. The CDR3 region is CASSPGQSNTEAFF. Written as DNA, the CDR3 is TGTGCCAGCAGCCCGGGACAGTCGAACACTGAAGCTTTCTTT.

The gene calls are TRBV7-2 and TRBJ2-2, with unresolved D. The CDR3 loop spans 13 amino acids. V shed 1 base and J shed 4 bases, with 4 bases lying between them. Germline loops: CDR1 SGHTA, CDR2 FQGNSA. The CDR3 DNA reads TGTGCCAGCAGCTTAGAACTCACCGGGGAGCTGTTTTTT. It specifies CASSLELTGELFF.

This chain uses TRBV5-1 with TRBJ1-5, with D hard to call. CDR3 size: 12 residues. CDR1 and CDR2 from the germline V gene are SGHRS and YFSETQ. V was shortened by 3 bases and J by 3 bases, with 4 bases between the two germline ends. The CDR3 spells CASSWANQPQHF. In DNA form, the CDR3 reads TGCGCCAGCAGCTGGGCCAATCAGCCCCAGCATTTT.

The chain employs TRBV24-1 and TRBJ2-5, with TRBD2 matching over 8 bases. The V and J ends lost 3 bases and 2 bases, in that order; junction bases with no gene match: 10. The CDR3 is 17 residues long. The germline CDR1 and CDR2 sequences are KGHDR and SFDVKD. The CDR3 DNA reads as TGTGCCACCAGTGATGCCATGCGGGGGGCGACTCAAGAGACCCAGTACTTC. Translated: CATSDAMRGATQETQYF.

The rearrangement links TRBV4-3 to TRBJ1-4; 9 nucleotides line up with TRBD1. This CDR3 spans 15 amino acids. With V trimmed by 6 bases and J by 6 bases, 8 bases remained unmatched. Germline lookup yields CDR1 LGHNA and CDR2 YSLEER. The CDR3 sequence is CASSRDRDRYEKLFF. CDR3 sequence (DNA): TGCGCCAGCAGTCGGGACAGGGACCGGTATGAAAAACTGTTTTTT.

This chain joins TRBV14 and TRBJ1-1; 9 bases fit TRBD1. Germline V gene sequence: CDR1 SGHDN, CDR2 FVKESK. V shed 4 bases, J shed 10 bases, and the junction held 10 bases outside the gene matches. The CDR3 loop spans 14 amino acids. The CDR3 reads CASSRRNRGLSAFF. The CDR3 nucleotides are TGTGCCAGCAGCCGCCGTAACAGGGGGCTGTCAGCTTTCTTT.

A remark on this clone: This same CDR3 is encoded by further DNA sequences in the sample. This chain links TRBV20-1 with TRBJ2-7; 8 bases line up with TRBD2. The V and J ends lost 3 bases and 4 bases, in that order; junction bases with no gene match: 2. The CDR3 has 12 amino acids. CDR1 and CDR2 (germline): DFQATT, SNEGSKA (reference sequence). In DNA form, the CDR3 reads TGCAGTGCTAGTAGCGGGAATTACGAGCAGTACTTC. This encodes CSASSGNYEQYF.

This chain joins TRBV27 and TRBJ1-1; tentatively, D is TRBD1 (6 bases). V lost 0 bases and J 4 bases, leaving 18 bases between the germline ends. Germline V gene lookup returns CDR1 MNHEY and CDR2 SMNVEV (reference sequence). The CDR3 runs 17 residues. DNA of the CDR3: TGTGCCAGCAGTTTATCCTCGGGGGGCGTCTTTGGCACTGAAGCTTTCTTT. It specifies CASSLSSGGVFGTEAFF.

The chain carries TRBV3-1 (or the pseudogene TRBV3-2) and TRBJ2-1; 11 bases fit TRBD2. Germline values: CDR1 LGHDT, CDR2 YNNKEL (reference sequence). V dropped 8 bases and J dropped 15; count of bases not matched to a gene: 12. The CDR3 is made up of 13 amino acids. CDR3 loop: CASRSGLAGYPFF. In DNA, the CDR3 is TGTGCCAGCCGCTCTGGACTAGCGGGTTACCCGTTCTTC.

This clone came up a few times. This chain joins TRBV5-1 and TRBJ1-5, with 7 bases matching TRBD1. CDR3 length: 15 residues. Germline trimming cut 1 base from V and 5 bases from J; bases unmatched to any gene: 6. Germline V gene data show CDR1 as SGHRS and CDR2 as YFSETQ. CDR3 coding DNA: TGCGCCAGCAGCTTGATGGGGACAGAAGATCAGCCCCAGCATTTT. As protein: CASSLMGTEDQPQHF.

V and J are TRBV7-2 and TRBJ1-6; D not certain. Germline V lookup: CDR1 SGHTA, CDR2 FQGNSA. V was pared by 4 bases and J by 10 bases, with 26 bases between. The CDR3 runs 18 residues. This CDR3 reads CASSSAARGITVRSPLHF. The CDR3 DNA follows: TGTGCCAGCAGCTCCGCGGCAAGAGGCATTACCGTTCGGTCACCCCTCCACTTT.

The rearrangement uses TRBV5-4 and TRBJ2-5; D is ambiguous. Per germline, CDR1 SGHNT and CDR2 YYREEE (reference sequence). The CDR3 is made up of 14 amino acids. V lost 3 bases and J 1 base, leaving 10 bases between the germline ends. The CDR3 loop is CASSSPGSQETQYF. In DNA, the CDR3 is TGTGCCAGCAGCTCCCCAGGTAGCCAAGAGACCCAGTACTTC.

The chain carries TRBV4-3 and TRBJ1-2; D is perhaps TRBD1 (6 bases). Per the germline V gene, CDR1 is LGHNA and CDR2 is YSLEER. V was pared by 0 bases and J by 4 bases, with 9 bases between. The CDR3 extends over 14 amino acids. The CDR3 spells CASSQDAGAYGYTF. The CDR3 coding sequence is TGCGCCAGCAGCCAAGATGCAGGGGCCTATGGCTACACCTTC.

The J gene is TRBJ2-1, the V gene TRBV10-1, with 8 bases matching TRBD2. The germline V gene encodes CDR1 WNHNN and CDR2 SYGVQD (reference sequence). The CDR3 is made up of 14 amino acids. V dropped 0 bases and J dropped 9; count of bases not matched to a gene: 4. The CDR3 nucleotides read TGCGCCAGCAGTGAGTCGATGCTAGCGGGTGAGCAGTTCTTC. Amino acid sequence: CASSESMLAGEQFF.

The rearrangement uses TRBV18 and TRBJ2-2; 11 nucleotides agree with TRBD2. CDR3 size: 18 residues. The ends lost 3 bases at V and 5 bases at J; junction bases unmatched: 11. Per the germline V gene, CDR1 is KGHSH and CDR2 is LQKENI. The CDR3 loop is CASSPRRTSGSVTGELFF. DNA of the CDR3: TGTGCCAGCTCACCTCGCCGTACTAGCGGGAGTGTGACCGGGGAGCTGTTTTTT.

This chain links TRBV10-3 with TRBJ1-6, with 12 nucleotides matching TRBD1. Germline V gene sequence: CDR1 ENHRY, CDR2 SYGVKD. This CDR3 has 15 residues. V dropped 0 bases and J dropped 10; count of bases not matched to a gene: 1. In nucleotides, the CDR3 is TGTGCCATCAGTGAGTCGGGACAGGGGGCATCACCCCTCCACTTT. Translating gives CAISESGQGASPLHF.

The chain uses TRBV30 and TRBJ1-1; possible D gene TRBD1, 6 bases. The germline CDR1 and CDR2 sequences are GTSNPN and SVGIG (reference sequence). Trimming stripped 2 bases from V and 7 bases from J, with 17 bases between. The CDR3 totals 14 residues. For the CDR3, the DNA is TGTGCCTGGAGTTTAAGGGGGAGCGAACTTGAAGCTTTCTTT. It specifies CAWSLRGSELEAFF.

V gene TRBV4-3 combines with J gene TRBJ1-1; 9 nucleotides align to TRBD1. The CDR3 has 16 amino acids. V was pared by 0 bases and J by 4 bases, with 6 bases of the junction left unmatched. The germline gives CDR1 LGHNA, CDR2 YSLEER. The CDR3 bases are TGCGCCAGCAGCCAAGATTGGGGGACAGGGAGCACTGAAGCTTTCTTT. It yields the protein CASSQDWGTGSTEAFF.

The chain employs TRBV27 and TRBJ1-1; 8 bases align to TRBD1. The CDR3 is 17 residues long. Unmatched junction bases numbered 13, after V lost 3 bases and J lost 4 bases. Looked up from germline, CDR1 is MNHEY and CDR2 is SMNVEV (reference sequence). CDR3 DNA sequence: TGTGCCAGCAGTTTGGGGACAGGTAAATACGTGGGCACTGAAGCTTTCTTT. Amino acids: CASSLGTGKYVGTEAFF.

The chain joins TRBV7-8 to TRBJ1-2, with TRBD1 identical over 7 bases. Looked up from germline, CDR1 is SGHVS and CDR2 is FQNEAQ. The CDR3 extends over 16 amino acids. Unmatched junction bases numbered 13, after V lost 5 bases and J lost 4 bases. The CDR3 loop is CASSVPRTRDSYGYTF. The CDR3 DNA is TGTGCCAGCAGCGTCCCGAGAACCCGGGACAGCTATGGCTACACCTTC. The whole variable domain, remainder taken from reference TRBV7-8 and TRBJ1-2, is GAGVSQSPRYKVAKRGQDVALRCDPISGHVSLFWYQQALGQGPEFLTYFQNEAQLDKSGLPSDRFFAERPEGSVSTLKIQRTQQEDSAVYLCASSVPRTRDSYGYTFGSGTRLTVV.